This entry concerns a single TCR beta chain. The antigen it binds to is not known. Base qualities are not at hand, and no much larger clone is one base apart. This record belongs to a study of blood T cell repertoires in COVID-19 (dated by TCRdb to the early 2020s). The study in broad terms: The collaborator samples originated in the United States, Italy and Spain and spanned the acute and convalescent phases of COVID-19. The prospective study material was composed of cDNA or gDNA derived from T cells, B-cell-depleted T cells, or PBMCs. Samples came from the ongoing ImmuneRACE study (first 160 participants) plus 1,254 subjects from 6 global collaborators. A de-identified subject ID, COVID-19 status, age in years and sex were almost always included in the sample metadata. The repertoires were released in a freely available public database intended as a resource for research on the immune response to SARS-CoV-2. Subjects who had been exposed to COVID-19, were actively infected with it, or had recovered from it provided the deeply sampled blood TCRbeta repertoires that made up the dataset. Where HLA class I and class II types were available, the types were taken from metadata supplied by the sample provider, not from assay-based typing.

The immunoSEQ Assay, a bias-controlled multiplex PCR, was used to amplify TCRbeta CDR3 regions from genomic DNA. The authors processed their data as follows. Within the assay, amplification of reference gene primers was used to estimate how many nucleated cells each sample contained. Sequence reads were collapsed and filtered to measure the absolute abundance of every unique TCRbeta CDR3 rearrangement. For each sample, productive Simpson clonality was calculated as the square root of Simpson's diversity index over productive rearrangements. TCRdb provides this immuneACCESS table in a form limited to in-frame rearrangements. Some clones are lacking; in checked studies, under half of them reflect an unresolved V gene, and why the rest are absent is not known. The V and J calls and clone size were taken over from that table, and D and trimming were inferred from the DNA. Counted in this sample were fewer than 180,000 clones; about 86% of them appeared once. Jointly, the top ten make up roughly 3.3% of the sample.

Paper-wide results and their limitations: The quantity of clinical and demographic metadata differed by source and by participant and was supplied without curation.

The collaborating institutions used their own protocols to collect whole blood in K2EDTA tubes. For TCRbeta analysis, collaborators shipped samples in one of three forms: frozen whole blood, isolated PBMCs, or DNA extracted from either of those sample types. V loses 8 bases, J loses 6 bases, and the germline ends lie 10 bases apart. Its CDR3 holds 12 amino acids, cysteine through phenylalanine. The CDR3 DNA has 36 bases and is translated from base 1. Sequences KGHDR (CDR1) and SFDVKD (CDR2) are obtained from the germline V gene. This receptor chain uses TRBV24-1 and TRBJ2-1; a tentative D call is TRBD1 (6 bases match). Sequencing was performed on peripheral blood. This TCR derives from a man aged 65 to 85 with acute or convalescent COVID-19. The bases are TGTGCCACCACGGACAGCGGCAATGAGCAGTTCTTC. This encodes CATTDSGNEQFF.